These T cell receptor beta chains were read from a single sample in a study of beta chain features in type 1 diabetes. The repertoire was sequenced with immunoSEQ multiplex PCR; TCRdb's copy has only in-frame clones and lacks some. The sample consists of about 350,000 clones, 15% to 20% of them appearing once. Material for sequencing was naive CD4+ T cells from blood. These TCRs come from a woman aged 18 to 35 in good health. Both conserved end residues are part of each CDR3. The D gene is left open where the match is weak. The size of a clone is reported for some rows only, either as once, few or many, or as a class for expanded clones.

cdr3_nt: TGTGCCAGCAGTAGACAGGAAAATGAAAAACTGTTTTTT
cdr3_aa: CASSRQENEKLFF
j_call: TRBJ1-4
v_call: TRBV6-5
d_call: NA
clone_size: few

cdr3_nt: TGTGCCAGCAGCTTGGTGACAGGGATCACAGATACGCAGTATTTT
cdr3_aa: CASSLVTGITDTQYF
j_call: TRBJ2-3
v_call: TRBV5-6
d_call: TRBD1
clone_size: NA

cdr3_nt: TGTGCCAGCAGCGGTTCCGTTAGCGGCTTTTGGGTTGAGCAGTTCTTC
cdr3_aa: CASSGSVSGFWVEQFF
j_call: TRBJ2-1
v_call: TRBV9
d_call: NA
clone_size: NA

cdr3_nt: TGTGCCAGCAGCAGACAACAGAACACTGAAGCTTTCTTT
cdr3_aa: CASSRQQNTEAFF
j_call: TRBJ1-1
v_call: TRBV7-2
d_call: NA
clone_size: NA

cdr3_nt: TGTGCCAGCAGCCGAAATAGCGCCTCGAACACCGGGGAGCTGTTTTTT
cdr3_aa: CASSRNSASNTGELFF
j_call: TRBJ2-2
v_call: TRBV11-2
d_call: NA
clone_size: NA

cdr3_nt: TGTGCCTTGAGAGGACTAGCGGGGGACCTTACAGATACGCAGTATTTT
cdr3_aa: CALRGLAGDLTDTQYF
j_call: TRBJ2-3
v_call: TRBV30
d_call: TRBD2
clone_size: NA

cdr3_nt: TGTGCCAGCAGCTTGGGAGTAGCGGGGCCACAAGAGACCCAGTACTTC
cdr3_aa: CASSLGVAGPQETQYF
j_call: TRBJ2-5
v_call: TRBV5-4
d_call: TRBD2
clone_size: few

cdr3_nt: TGTGCCAGCAGCTTGGCCCTGGTCGAGCGAGATACGCAGTATTTT
cdr3_aa: CASSLALVERDTQYF
j_call: TRBJ2-3
v_call: TRBV5-6
d_call: NA
clone_size: few

cdr3_nt: TGTGCCAGCATGAAAGGGACAGGGGGCGAGCATGGCTACACCTTC
cdr3_aa: CASMKGTGGEHGYTF
j_call: TRBJ1-2
v_call: TRBV27
d_call: TRBD1
clone_size: NA

cdr3_nt: TGTGCCAGCAGCTTACAGGGGGCCTACAATGAGCAGTTCTTC
cdr3_aa: CASSLQGAYNEQFF
j_call: TRBJ2-1
v_call: TRBV7-9
d_call: TRBD1
clone_size: NA

cdr3_nt: TGTGCCAGCTCACCGGGACAGGGGGACAATGAGCAGTTCTTC
cdr3_aa: CASSPGQGDNEQFF
j_call: TRBJ2-1
v_call: TRBV18
d_call: TRBD1
clone_size: few

cdr3_nt: TGTGCCTGGAGAGAGACTAGCGGACGATGGGATACGCAGTATTTT
cdr3_aa: CAWRETSGRWDTQYF
j_call: TRBJ2-3
v_call: TRBV30
d_call: TRBD2
clone_size: few

cdr3_nt: TGTGCCAGTAGCCGACAGGGGGGGGACAATCAGCCCCAGCATTTT
cdr3_aa: CASSRQGGDNQPQHF
j_call: TRBJ1-5
v_call: TRBV19
d_call: TRBD1
clone_size: NA

cdr3_nt: TGCAGCGCCGCTGGGACAGGGAACGAGCAGTACTTC
cdr3_aa: CSAAGTGNEQYF
j_call: TRBJ2-7
v_call: TRBV29-1
d_call: TRBD1
clone_size: NA

cdr3_nt: TGTGCCATCAACCGGGAGGGCAGGAATGAGCAGTTCTTC
cdr3_aa: CAINREGRNEQFF
j_call: TRBJ2-1
v_call: TRBV10-3
d_call: TRBD2
clone_size: NA

cdr3_nt: TGTGCCAGCAGTCGGGGGCTAGCGGGCCAAGAGACCCAGTACTTC
cdr3_aa: CASSRGLAGQETQYF
j_call: TRBJ2-5
v_call: TRBV9
d_call: TRBD2
clone_size: NA

cdr3_nt: TGTGCCGGAAAGGACAGGGAGAACACTGAAGCTTTCTTT
cdr3_aa: CAGKDRENTEAFF
j_call: TRBJ1-1
v_call: TRBV6-6
d_call: TRBD1
clone_size: few

cdr3_nt: TGCGCCAGCAGCCCGGACAGGTTGAACACTGAAGCTTTCTTT
cdr3_aa: CASSPDRLNTEAFF
j_call: TRBJ1-1
v_call: TRBV5-1
d_call: TRBD1
clone_size: NA

cdr3_nt: TGTGCCAGCAGTGAATATATTCGGACAGGGGCCTATGGCTACACCTTC
cdr3_aa: CASSEYIRTGAYGYTF
j_call: TRBJ1-2
v_call: TRBV2
d_call: TRBD1
clone_size: few

cdr3_nt: TGCGCCAGCAGCTTAGAAGCGGAGACCCAGTACTTC
cdr3_aa: CASSLEAETQYF
j_call: TRBJ2-5
v_call: TRBV5-1
d_call: NA
clone_size: NA

cdr3_nt: TGCGCCAGCAGCTTACAGGGGGCAACCTATGGCTACACCTTC
cdr3_aa: CASSLQGATYGYTF
j_call: TRBJ1-2
v_call: TRBV5-1
d_call: TRBD1
clone_size: NA

cdr3_nt: TGTGCCAGCAGCCCGTCGCGGCTCACCGGGGAGCTGTTTTTT
cdr3_aa: CASSPSRLTGELFF
j_call: TRBJ2-2
v_call: TRBV11-3
d_call: NA
clone_size: few

cdr3_nt: TGTGCCAGCAGCTTAAGGACAGGGGGGGAAAAACTGTTTTTT
cdr3_aa: CASSLRTGGEKLFF
j_call: TRBJ1-4
v_call: TRBV7-8
d_call: TRBD1
clone_size: few

cdr3_nt: TGTGCCAGCAGCCGCGGACACGAAGAGGGCACAGATACGCAGTATTTT
cdr3_aa: CASSRGHEEGTDTQYF
j_call: TRBJ2-3
v_call: TRBV4-2
d_call: NA
clone_size: NA

cdr3_nt: TGTGCCAGCAGCTCCATGAGGGGGCATACGCAGTATTTT
cdr3_aa: CASSSMRGHTQYF
j_call: TRBJ2-3
v_call: TRBV7-3
d_call: TRBD1
clone_size: NA

cdr3_nt: TGTGCCAGCAGCCCGAGGGACAGTAGCCCCCCACCCCTCCACTTT
cdr3_aa: CASSPRDSSPPPLHF
j_call: TRBJ1-6
v_call: TRBV9
d_call: TRBD1
clone_size: NA

cdr3_nt: TGTGCCAGCAGCACTAGCGGACCAGAGCAGTTCTTC
cdr3_aa: CASSTSGPEQFF
j_call: TRBJ2-1
v_call: TRBV11-2
d_call: TRBD2
clone_size: NA

cdr3_nt: TGCGCCAGCAGCCAGACTAGCGGGGGTACCGGGGAGCTGTTTTTT
cdr3_aa: CASSQTSGGTGELFF
j_call: TRBJ2-2
v_call: TRBV4-3
d_call: TRBD2
clone_size: few

cdr3_nt: TGCGCCAGCAGCTATAGCGGGAGGGCCTGGGCAGATACGCAGTATTTT
cdr3_aa: CASSYSGRAWADTQYF
j_call: TRBJ2-3
v_call: TRBV5-1
d_call: TRBD2
clone_size: NA